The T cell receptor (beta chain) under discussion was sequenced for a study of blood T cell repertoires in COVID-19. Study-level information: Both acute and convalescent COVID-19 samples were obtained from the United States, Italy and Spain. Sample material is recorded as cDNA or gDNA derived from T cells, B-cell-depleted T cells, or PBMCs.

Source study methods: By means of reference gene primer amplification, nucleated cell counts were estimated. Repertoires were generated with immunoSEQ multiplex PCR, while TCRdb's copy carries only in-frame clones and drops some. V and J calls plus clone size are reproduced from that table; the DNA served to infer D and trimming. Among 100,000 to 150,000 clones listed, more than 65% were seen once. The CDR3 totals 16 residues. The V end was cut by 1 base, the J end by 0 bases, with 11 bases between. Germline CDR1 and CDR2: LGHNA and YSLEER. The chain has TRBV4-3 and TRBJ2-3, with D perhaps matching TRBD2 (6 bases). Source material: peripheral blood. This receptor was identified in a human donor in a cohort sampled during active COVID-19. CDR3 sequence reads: CASSQGSGASTDTQYF. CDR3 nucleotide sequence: TGCGCCAGCAGCCAAGGCTCGGGAGCTAGCACAGATACGCAGTATTTT.